Sequencing of this T cell receptor (beta chain) was carried out in a study of graft-versus-host responses after intestinal transplantation. Study details: Recipients were given multivisceral, liver-intestinal, or isolated intestinal transplants.

This table comes from immunoSEQ multiplex PCR, and its TCRdb copy is limited to in-frame clones, with some not included. The sample comprises more than 100,000 clones, roughly 93% of which are singletons, and under 1.5% rests with the top ten. The study, taken as a whole, reports: GvH clonotypes were identified within recipient marrow, with a subset emerging first in ileum or blood.

Germline CDR1 reads LGHNT; CDR2 reads FRNRAP. The germline V and J ends were trimmed by 2 bases and 5 bases, with 7 bases remaining between them. The CDR3 is 12 amino acids. Comments on this clone: Its antigen is unknown.

This chain connects TRBV12-5 to TRBJ2-7; no clear D. Here the sequenced sample was unstimulated CD8+ T cells sorted from spleen or lymph node cells, taken before intestinal transplant. This TCR was recovered from a human donor who received an intestinal transplant. CDR3 sequence: CASGLLANEQYF. The CDR3, as DNA: TGTGCTAGTGGTTTGTTAGCAAACGAGCAGTACTTC.